The present T cell receptor beta chain was sequenced within a study of cytomegalovirus exposure and HLA in healthy donors. After removal of 4 bases from V and 7 bases from J, the junction contained 7 bases not matched to a gene. The V gene's germline CDR1 is SGHTA and CDR2 FQGTGA. CDR3 length: 15 amino acids. Sequencing used immunoSEQ multiplex PCR; TCRdb keeps in-frame clones, though not all of them. The sample includes 220,000 or so clones, about 93% of them seen just once. This clone was counted at least ten times. The TCR was taken from a woman aged 18-35 years in good health and CMV-seronegative. The specimen sequenced was PBMCs. The V gene is TRBV7-3, the J gene TRBJ2-1; 10 nucleotides line up with TRBD2. The CDR3 bases are TGTGCCAGCAGCTCTAGCGGGAGTTCGGGTAATGAGCAGTTCTTC. This sequence encodes CASSSSGSSGNEQFF. The whole variable domain, filled in from reference TRBV7-3 and TRBJ2-1, reads GAGVSQTPSNKVTEKGKYVELRCDPISGHTALYWYRQSLGQGPEFLIYFQGTGAADDSGLPNDRFFAVRPEGSVSTLKIQRTERGDSAVYLCASSSSGSSGNEQFFGPGTRLTVL.